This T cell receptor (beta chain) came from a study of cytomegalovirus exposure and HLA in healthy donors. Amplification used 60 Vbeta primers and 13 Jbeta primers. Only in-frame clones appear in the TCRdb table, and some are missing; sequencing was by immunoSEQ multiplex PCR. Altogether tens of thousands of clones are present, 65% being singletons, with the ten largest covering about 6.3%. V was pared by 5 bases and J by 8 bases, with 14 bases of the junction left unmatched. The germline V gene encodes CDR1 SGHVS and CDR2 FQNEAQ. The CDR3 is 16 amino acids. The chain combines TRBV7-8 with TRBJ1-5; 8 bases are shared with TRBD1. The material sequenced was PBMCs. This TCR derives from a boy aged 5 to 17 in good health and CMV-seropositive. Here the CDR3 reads CASSAKQGVVGEPQHF. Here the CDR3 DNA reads TGTGCCAGCAGCGCTAAACAGGGGGTTGTGGGGGAGCCCCAGCATTTT.